Sequencing of this T cell receptor (beta chain) was carried out in a study of blood T cell repertoires in COVID-19. Study overall: The cDNA or gDNA used as material had been derived from T cells, B-cell-depleted T cells, or PBMCs.

Libraries were prepared by immunoSEQ multiplex PCR; TCRdb keeps only in-frame clonotypes and omits some of them. The sample contains roughly 110,000 clones, over 65% of which appear only once. V was shortened by 4 bases and J by 2 bases, with 12 bases between the two germline ends. The CDR3 loop spans 14 amino acids. Germline V gene lookup returns CDR1 KGHSH and CDR2 LQKENI. The source is an elderly man with COVID-19, enrolled during active disease. V gene TRBV18 combines with J gene TRBJ2-7; D is possibly TRBD1 (6 bases). The sequencing sample was made of peripheral blood. The CDR3 DNA follows: TGTGCCAGCTCACTCTGGACAGACACCTACGAGCAGTACTTC. Its protein product is CASSLWTDTYEQYF.